Listed below are T cell receptor beta chains from one sample, sequenced in a study of T cells in Graves' hyperthyroidism and ophthalmopathy. TCRdb passed the multiplex PCR reads through MiXCR, listing each CDR3 protein once. The sample shows fewer than 900,000 distinct CDR3 sequences, about 15% of them seen only once. Sequenced input: blood. These receptors were collected from a man younger than 35 with Graves' hyperthyroidism. Both conserved end residues are trimmed from each CDR3. Expanded clones get a size class; other rows say once, few or many, or leave the size out.

j_gene,v_gene,abundance,CDR3aa
TRBJ1-1,TRBV12-3/TRBV12-4,many,ASSLIGWTEAF
TRBJ1-3,TRBV14,-,ASSGNSGAGNTIY
TRBJ2-2,TRBV7-2,-,ASSLLGNMGTGELF
TRBJ1-6,TRBV20-1,-,SADGTGYSPLH
TRBJ2-5,TRBV5-1,-,ASSLAGNGETQY
TRBJ2-5,TRBV10-3,-,ATLGQGEETQY
TRBJ1-4,TRBV19,-,ASSVTGTVNEKLF
TRBJ2-7,TRBV9,many,ASSVRADSSYEQY
TRBJ2-3,TRBV7-9,many,ASRARLAGGLDTQY
TRBJ2-2,TRBV7-8,few,ASSLGIQGRLF
TRBJ2-5,TRBV20-1,few,SVNNLWGEETQY
TRBJ1-5,TRBV20-1,-,SASYEGPQH
TRBJ1-2,TRBV2,many,ASSPRGGNYGYT
TRBJ2-7,TRBV7-9,many,ASSPVGSLYEQY
TRBJ1-3,TRBV12-3/TRBV12-4,many,ASSLRGGGNTIY
TRBJ2-3,TRBV18,many,ASSPKSGGDTQY
TRBJ2-2,TRBV4-3,-,ASSQQPGQGAIGELF
TRBJ2-7,TRBV27,many,ASSLTRDGPYEQY
TRBJ1-5,TRBV27,many,ASSLTGKNQPQH
TRBJ2-7,TRBV14,few,ASSHTAEQY
TRBJ2-1,TRBV29-1,few,SVATSGRSYYEQF
TRBJ2-7,TRBV11-2,-,ASSPQPTRSSYEQY
TRBJ2-7,TRBV20-1,-,SATSGDYEQY
TRBJ1-5,TRBV29-1,-,SVLDRGDQPQH
TRBJ2-7,TRBV20-1,many,SASSPGGSSYEQY
TRBJ2-5,TRBV18,many,ASSPVWQETQY
TRBJ2-1,TRBV27,-,ASRSGTSGPSSYNEQF
TRBJ2-5,TRBV6-1,-,ASKRDRGETQY
TRBJ2-1,TRBV7-8,many,ASSLHSSGSYNEQF
TRBJ2-1,TRBV28,many,ASSFGGRAHNEQF
TRBJ1-3,TRBV2,-,ASKDVAGNTIY
TRBJ2-2,TRBV12-3/TRBV12-4,-,ASTRGGGTLTGELF
TRBJ2-1,TRBV7-9,-,ASTVPPSNEQF
TRBJ2-1,TRBV27,few,ASSFPGGAYNEQF
TRBJ1-6,TRBV6-5,-,ASSYSRGQGFNSPLH
TRBJ1-1,TRBV25-1,few,ASTSTATAF
TRBJ2-7,TRBV5-1,-,ASSLNFPGSHEQY
TRBJ2-1,TRBV2,many,ASSEFGQGYNEQF
TRBJ2-2,TRBV5-6,-,ASSSRQGAFTGELF
TRBJ2-3,TRBV10-3,few,AISEGPFSTDTQY
TRBJ1-4,TRBV12-3/TRBV12-4,few,ASRGTPKAFNEKLF
TRBJ1-1,TRBV4-1,-,ASSPWPRGSPVIEAF
TRBJ2-1,TRBV6-1,-,ASTPAGALAQSSYNEQF
TRBJ2-1,TRBV5-1,-,ASRTSGSSPYNEQF
TRBJ1-2,TRBV29-1,-,SVEEILGGRYGYT
TRBJ2-7,TRBV4-2,-,ASSWDRGTYEQY
TRBJ2-1,TRBV5-1,few,ASAGSSGRPAEQF
TRBJ2-7,TRBV12-3/TRBV12-4,many,ASSARPSTDEQY
TRBJ1-2,TRBV4-1,-,ASSQERDARYGYT
TRBJ2-4,TRBV20-1,many,SARGTSGTRRDIQY
TRBJ2-2,TRBV6-2/TRBV6-3,many,ASSRGRVTGELF
TRBJ2-7,TRBV12-3/TRBV12-4,many,ASSLPGQGPYEQY
TRBJ2-5,TRBV7-9,many,AGRGTYQETQY
TRBJ2-3,TRBV7-2,-,ASMGTSGSGDTQY
TRBJ1-3,TRBV29-1,-,SVVQGRNTIY